This T cell receptor (beta chain) was captured by sequencing in a study of T cells in Graves' hyperthyroidism and ophthalmopathy (dated by TCRdb to about 2019). About the investigation overall: Peripheral blood samples were taken at initial diagnosis, before any treatment was given. To identify TCR V-J signatures that set the groups apart, the researchers used a discovery cohort of 100 or so patients, made up of roughly 40 with Graves' ophthalmopathy and some 58 with stable Graves' hyperthyroidism. An independent validation cohort of 18 to 20 hyperthyroidism patients and approximately 15 patients who later progressed to ophthalmopathy tested prospective prediction of ophthalmopathy. The roughly 100 discovery patients were randomly split 7:3 into training and test sets. In addition, the study compared T-cell repertoires in thyroid tissue and in blood from roughly 6 Graves' hyperthyroidism patients. After sampling, hyperthyroidism patients received methimazole starting at 30 mg daily, and ophthalmopathy patients received high-dose intravenous methylprednisolone. TCR Vbeta CDR3 sequencing of 120 to 150 peripheral blood samples (under 45 ophthalmopathy, about 75 hyperthyroidism and some 17 progressor patients) is reported in the paper.

Of note for this clonotype: What this receptor recognizes is not known. Per-nucleotide qualities are absent, and no much larger clonotype sits a single base away.

Broader findings and caveats from the paper: Most expanded thyroid clonotypes (frequency above 0.001) were also found in blood, which suggests that blood repertoires may mirror thyroid immune responses. In validation, progression to ophthalmopathy was predicted by the model with around 71% sensitivity and just over 72% specificity, a median of approximately 6.5 months before onset. Ophthalmopathy was separated from stable hyperthyroidism by a 13 V-J signature model, with roughly 88% sensitivity and about 81% specificity obtained in cross-validation and 80%/75% obtained in testing. Sample size was not statistically predetermined, and blinding of investigators to group allocation was not performed.

Stable Graves' hyperthyroidism was defined as no progression to ophthalmopathy during 18 months of follow-up. The hyperthyroidism patients were between 18 and 65 years old and newly diagnosed, with a disease duration of less than 2 months. The study excluded patients with uncontrolled infections, other autoimmune diseases, pregnancy or lactation. Clinical symptoms, serum thyroxine and TRAb, thyroid ultrasound, and orbital computed tomography formed the basis for the diagnoses. PBMCs were separated from under 12 ml of fresh peripheral blood using Ficoll-Paque density gradient centrifugation. Total RNA was extracted with Trizol reagent, and quality was checked on an Agilent 2100 Bioanalyzer. The CDR3 goes from the cysteine to the phenylalanine over 13 residues. The CDR3 DNA has 39 bases and is translated from base 1. The germline V gene (reference sequence) provides CDR1 GTSNPN and CDR2 SVGIG. The junction shows trimming of 5 bases on V and 4 bases on J, plus 13 bases between the germline ends.

Amplification of TCR beta CDR3 regions was carried out from RNA transcripts. The TCR CDR3 was subjected to a first round of RT-PCR using the HTBI primer set and the Qiagen OneStep RT-PCR kit. A second multiplex PCR round built the libraries, followed by size selection and purification. The libraries were sequenced on an Illumina HiSeq2000 using paired-end 100 bp reads. In the authors' own workflow: SOAPnuke was used to process the raw data, throwing out any read that contained adapters or uncalled bases, had a mean Phred below 15, or lacked an exact constant-primer or identifier match. High-quality paired reads were merged using COPE v1.2.5, and each unique nucleotide sequence was defined as a clonotype. MiTCR v1.1 was used to align clonotypes to the IMGT TRBV, TRBD and TRBJ reference segments. The analysis included only V-J combinations with a frequency above 0.0001, which together covered around 99% of the repertoires. The TCS score was defined as the ratio of F50 (clonal expansion) to E x V (chaos), calculated using BLOSUM62-based TCRdist between CDR3 peptides within each V-J. Welch's t-statistics and random forest reduced 450 to 600 V-J features to about 13, which were used in a naive Bayes classifier (R e1071). TCRdb reanalyzed the raw reads on its own, using fastp at Q25 for trimming and MiXCR for clone calling, and kept in-frame beta chains. Rows with a matching CDR3 protein are joined into one entry that keeps the most common DNA and genes. TCRdb's processing, not the authors' own work, is the source of the V and J calls. The sample profile shows under 350,000 distinct CDR3 sequences; 21% of them were found once. The ten largest clones take up over 40% of the sample.

This sequence was found in a woman between 45 and 60 years old with Graves' hyperthyroidism. Sequenced sample: blood. The chain uses TRBV30 and TRBJ2-3; the D gene lacks a confident call. The CDR3 reads CAWGAQAADTQYF. The sequenced DNA: TGTGCCTGGGGTGCCCAGGCCGCAGATACGCAGTATTTT.